The clone carrying this T cell receptor (beta chain) was observed a handful of times. Its specificity is unknown. CDR1 and CDR2 from the germline V gene are LGHDT and YNNKEL (reference sequence). V was pared by 6 bases and J by 7 bases, with 15 bases of the junction left unmatched. The CDR3 contains 15 residues. This entry comes from a study of T cells in Graves' hyperthyroidism and ophthalmopathy. Study details: It was at initial diagnosis, before any treatment, that peripheral blood was collected. Regarding the study as a whole: Most expanded thyroid clonotypes above 0.001 also appeared in blood.

What was amplified from RNA transcripts were TCR beta CDR3 regions. The study used the HTBI primer set for a first-round RT-PCR of the TCR CDR3. TCRdb redid the calling of the multiplex PCR reads with MiXCR, one entry per CDR3 protein. Of 490,000 or so distinct CDR3 sequences in the sample, under 25% were seen once. With duration under 3 months, ophthalmopathy was active: Clinical Activity Score at least 3, NOSPECS at least 4. This clonotype was obtained from a woman in her seventies with Graves' ophthalmopathy. The sample was blood. This chain links TRBV3-1 with TRBJ2-7, with 7 bases matching TRBD1. CDR3 residues: CASSPGQATLGEQYF. As DNA, the CDR3 is TGTGCCAGCAGTCCAGGACAGGCCACTTTGGGGGAGCAGTACTTC.